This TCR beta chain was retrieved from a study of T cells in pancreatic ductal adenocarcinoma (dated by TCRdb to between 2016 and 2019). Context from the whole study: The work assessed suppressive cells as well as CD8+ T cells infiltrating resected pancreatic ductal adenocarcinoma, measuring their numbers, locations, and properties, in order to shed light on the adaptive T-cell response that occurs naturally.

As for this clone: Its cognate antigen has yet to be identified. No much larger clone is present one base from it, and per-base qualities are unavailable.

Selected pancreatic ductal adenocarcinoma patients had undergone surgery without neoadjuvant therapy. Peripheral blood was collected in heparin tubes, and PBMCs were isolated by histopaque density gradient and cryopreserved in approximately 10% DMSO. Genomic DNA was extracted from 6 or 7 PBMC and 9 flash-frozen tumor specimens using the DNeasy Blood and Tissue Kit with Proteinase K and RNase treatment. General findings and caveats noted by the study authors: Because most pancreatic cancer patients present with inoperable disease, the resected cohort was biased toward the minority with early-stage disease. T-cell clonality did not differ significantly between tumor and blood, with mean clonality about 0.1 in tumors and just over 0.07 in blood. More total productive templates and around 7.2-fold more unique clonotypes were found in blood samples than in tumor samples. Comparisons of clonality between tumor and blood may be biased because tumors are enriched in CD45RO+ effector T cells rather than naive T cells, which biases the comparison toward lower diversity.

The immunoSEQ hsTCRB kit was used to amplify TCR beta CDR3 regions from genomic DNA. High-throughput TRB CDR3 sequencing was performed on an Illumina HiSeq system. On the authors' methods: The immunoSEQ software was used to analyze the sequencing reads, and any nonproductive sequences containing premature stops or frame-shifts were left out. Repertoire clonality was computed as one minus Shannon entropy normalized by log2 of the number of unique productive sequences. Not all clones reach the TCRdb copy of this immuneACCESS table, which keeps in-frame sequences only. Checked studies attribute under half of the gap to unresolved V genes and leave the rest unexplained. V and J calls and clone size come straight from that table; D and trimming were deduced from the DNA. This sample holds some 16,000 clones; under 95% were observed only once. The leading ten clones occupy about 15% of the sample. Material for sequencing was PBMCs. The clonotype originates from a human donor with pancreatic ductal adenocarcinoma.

The DNA is as follows: TGTGCCAGCAGCGTGGAGGGATCAACCTACAATGAGCAGTTCTTC. This yields the protein CASSVEGSTYNEQFF. The rearrangement joined TRBV9 to TRBJ2-1; 6 matching bases give a weak D call of TRBD2. Between the V and J ends, shortened by 2 bases and 2 bases respectively, the junction contains 11 bases. The CDR3 measures 15 amino acids from cysteine to phenylalanine. The retained sequence is limited to the CDR3, 45 bases, with the frame set at the first base. Per the germline V gene, SGDLS is the CDR1 and YYNGEE is the CDR2.